This T cell receptor (beta chain) was retrieved from a study of graft-versus-host responses after intestinal transplantation. Study details: Multivisceral, liver-intestinal, or isolated intestinal grafts were transplanted into recipients. Tacrolimus and steroids were given for two to three years to all recipients after anti-thymocyte globulin induction. General study results and limits: Ileal or blood samples showed some GvH clones first, and such clones were also found in recipient marrow. Among circulating GvH clones, peak levels were associated with early post-transplant declines in HvG clones.

The table lists this clone with a count of one. Its antigen is not identified. Here immunoSEQ multiplex PCR was the method, and the copy in TCRdb shows in-frame clones only, minus some. The profile covers approximately 88,000 clones, with roughly 93% appearing a single time and roughly 0.18% taken by the ten largest. V lost 5 bases, J lost 10 bases, and 16 bases lay in between. Per the germline V gene, CDR1 is MNHNS and CDR2 is SASEGT. The CDR3 is made up of 13 amino acids. The J gene is TRBJ2-3, the V gene TRBV6-1; either TRBD1 or TRBD2 may supply D (5 bases each). This sample comprised unstimulated CD4+ T cells sorted from spleen or lymph node cells, obtained before transplant. The source of this sequence is a human donor who was the organ donor for an intestinal transplant. The DNA of the CDR3 is TGTGCCAGCAGTCCCACCTGGGGGACCCCGCAGTATTTT. Protein: CASSPTWGTPQYF.